The source of this T cell receptor beta chain is a study of blood T cell repertoires in COVID-19. Repertoires were generated with immunoSEQ multiplex PCR, while TCRdb's copy carries only in-frame clones and drops some. The data show some 320,000 clones, roughly 90% seen once. The CDR3 runs to 15 residues. J gave up 10 bases and V 4 bases, and 12 bases lay outside the gene matches. Germline assignment: CDR1 MGHRA and CDR2 YSYEKL. The receptor was derived from a man aged 55 to 70 who had recovered from COVID-19. Source material: PBMCs or T cells enriched from blood (not recorded which). The genes are TRBV4-1 and TRBJ2-1; 8 nucleotides align to TRBD2. CDR3 sequence (DNA): TGCGCCAGCAGCCGAGAGACGGGAGGGGCGCTAGAGCAGTTCTTC. Amino acid sequence: CASSRETGGALEQFF.